This T cell receptor (beta chain) stems from a study of T cells in Graves' hyperthyroidism and ophthalmopathy. Germline CDR1 reads SGHRS; CDR2 reads YFSETQ. V lost 3 bases, J lost 8 bases, and 17 bases lay in between. The CDR3 has 14 amino acids. Amplification targeted TCR beta CDR3 regions from RNA transcripts. The HTBI primer set was used in a first-round RT-PCR of the TCR CDR3. TCRdb passed the multiplex PCR reads through MiXCR, listing each CDR3 protein once. The sample shows about 350,000 distinct CDR3 sequences, approximately 20% of them seen only once. This clonotype was picked up many times. Sequences were obtained from blood. V is TRBV5-1 and J is TRBJ1-2; no definite D call. The sequence was obtained from a woman aged 18-29 years with Graves' hyperthyroidism. As DNA, the CDR3 is TGCGCCAGCAGCTCGGTCGCGTACGGTCAAGGCTACACCTTC. Translated, it gives CASSSVAYGQGYTF.